This TCR beta chain was identified in a study of chronic HIV infection and antiretroviral therapy. The CDR3 covers 11 residues. The ends were cut back, 3 bases at V and 8 bases at J, with 4 bases in the middle. This clonotype was seen at least ten times. TCRdb processed the 5' RACE reads anew with MiXCR; each CDR3 protein has one entry. The sample has more than 25,000 distinct CDR3 sequences; roughly 9.1% are singletons. The J gene is TRBJ1-4, the V gene TRBV12-3 or TRBV12-4; D ambiguous. The material sequenced was peripheral blood. This clonotype originated in an adult who had HIV and had not received antiretroviral therapy, or was an uninfected healthy control (not recorded which). CDR3 sequence: CASSFLEKLFF. Written as DNA, the CDR3 is TGTGCCAGCAGTTTTTTAGAAAAACTGTTTTTT.